Below, 19 T cell receptor beta chains from the same sample are listed, as sequenced in a study of tumor-infiltrating lymphocytes in glioblastoma multiforme. Three nested ARM-PCR rounds with V-beta and C-beta primers built TCRB libraries. TCRdb re-analysed the multiplex PCR reads in MiXCR, keeping a single row per CDR3 protein. The data show more than 13,000 distinct CDR3 sequences, about 69% seen once. Sequenced material: brain tumor tissue. These receptors originate from a male donor with glioblastoma.

In this sample, this clonotype is medium-sized. CDR3 bases: TGTGCCAGCAGCTTGGCGGACAAAGAGACCCAGTACTTC. It encodes CASSLADKETQYF. The V and J genes are TRBV5-8 and TRBJ2-5, with D perhaps TRBD1 (5 bases). Trimming left V 0 bases short and J 3 bases short, with 6 bases between. This CDR3 is 13 amino acids long. CDR1 and CDR2 (germline): SGHTS, YDEGEE.

Comment on this clonotype: It is likely a read error, because the conserved phenylalanine at the end of the CDR3 is missing. The chain carries TRBV12-3 or TRBV12-4 and TRBJ1-2, with D possibly matching TRBD1 (6 bases). V lost 3 bases, J lost 6 bases, and 11 bases lay in between. The CDR3 loop spans 13 amino acids. In DNA, the CDR3 is TGTGCCAGCAGTTTTACAGGGTCACATGGCTACACCCCC. Encoded protein: CASSFTGSHGYTP.

The chain carries TRBV11-2 and TRBJ2-1; possible D gene TRBD2, 5 bases. The CDR3 is 13 amino acids. The germline CDR1 and CDR2 sequences are SGHAT and FQNNGV. V dropped 2 bases and J dropped 8 bases, with 10 bases sitting between them. The CDR3 loop reads CASSLYKGDEQFF. CDR3 nucleotide sequence: TGTGCCAGCAGCTTATATAAGGGAGATGAGCAGTTCTTC.

The chain carries TRBV6-5 and TRBJ2-7, with TRBD2 matching 9 bases. V was pared by 1 base and J by 2 bases, with 3 bases of the junction left unmatched. The CDR3 loop spans 15 amino acids. Per germline, CDR1 MNHEY and CDR2 SVGAGI. CDR3 sequence: CASSYLAGVPYEQYF. CDR3 nucleotides: TGTGCCAGCAGTTACTTAGCGGGAGTCCCCTACGAGCAGTACTTC.

With respect to this clonotype: The CDR3 does not end in the conserved phenylalanine or tryptophan, so this is likely a read error. The DNA for the CDR3 is TGTGCCAGCAATGAAGAGGTCGTAACGTACAATGAGCAGTTCTCC. It specifies CASNEEVVTYNEQFS. V and J are TRBV6-1 and TRBJ2-1, with no clear D. The CDR3 is made up of 15 amino acids. Germline V gives CDR1 MNHNS, CDR2 SASEGT.

Many counts were recorded for this clonotype. The chain combines TRBV7-9 with TRBJ2-5, with D possibly matching TRBD2 (6 bases). The CDR3 is 13 residues long. V was clipped by 7 bases and J by 2 bases, with 11 bases between them. In germline, CDR1 is SEHNR, CDR2 FQNEAQ (reference sequence). The CDR3 DNA follows: TGTGCCAGCATCCGCGGGACTCAAGAGACCCAGTACTTC. Its translation is CASIRGTQETQYF.

J is TRBJ2-1 and V is TRBV11-3; weak D call: TRBD1 (5 bases). V was clipped by 2 bases and J by 8 bases, with 10 bases between them. The CDR3 consists of 13 residues. Looked up from germline, CDR1 is SGHNT and CDR2 is YENEEA. The CDR3 is CASSLLKGDEQFF. The CDR3 DNA reads TGTGCCAGCAGCTTATTGAAAGGGGATGAGCAGTTCTTC.

A word on this clonotype: An end of the junction differs from the germline gene, which may be a read error. The chain has TRBV7-8 and TRBJ2-7; 10 positions agree with TRBD1. The CDR3 consists of 14 residues. Germline V lookup: CDR1 SGHVS, CDR2 FQNEAQ. CDR3 protein: CASSLVGTGDSQSF. The CDR3 DNA sequence: TGTGCCAGCAGCTTAGTTGGGACAGGGGATTCGCAGTCCTTC.

This clonotype was seen only a few times. The rearrangement uses TRBV20-1 and TRBJ2-5; 10 nucleotides align to TRBD2. Looked up from germline, CDR1 is DFQATT and CDR2 is SNEGSKA (reference sequence). The CDR3 runs 13 residues. V was pared by 3 bases and J by 4 bases, with 2 bases of the junction left unmatched. Written as DNA, the CDR3 is TGCAGTGCTAGGAGACTAGCGGGAGAGACCCAGTACTTC. Translation: CSARRLAGETQYF.

V and J are TRBV5-5 and TRBJ2-3; D is unresolved. Looked up from germline, CDR1 is SGHKS and CDR2 is YYEKEE (reference sequence). Deletions cut 3 bases from V and 5 bases from J, with 13 bases between. The CDR3 is made up of 14 amino acids. Here the CDR3 DNA reads TGTGCCAGCAGCTCGACGGTTGGCATAGATACGCAGTATTTT. Translation: CASSSTVGIDTQYF.

The chain joins TRBV29-1 to TRBJ1-1, with TRBD1 as a possible D gene (6 bases). Germline loops: CDR1 SQVTM, CDR2 ANQGSEA. Trimming took 7 bases from V and 7 from J, leaving 19 bases between them. The length of the CDR3 is 13 residues. The CDR3 loop is CSGQGQGKGEAFF. The CDR3 DNA reads TGCAGCGGCCAAGGGCAGGGGAAGGGTGAAGCTTTCTTT.

This clonotype was observed many times. The J gene is TRBJ1-1, the V gene TRBV20-1; D is uncertain. Germline V gene sequence: CDR1 DFQATT, CDR2 SNEGSKA (reference sequence). The CDR3 length is 13 residues. V lost 4 bases to trimming and J lost 1 base, with 10 bases between them. CDR3 coding DNA: TGCAGTGCTACATTACCCGGGAACACTGAAGCTTTCTTT. The encoded protein is CSATLPGNTEAFF.

The sample holds one count of this clonotype. One junction end does not reproduce the germline sequence, and a read error may be involved. The V call is TRBV7-2, the J call TRBJ2-7; D is unclear. Germline CDR1 and CDR2: SGHTA and FQGNSA. The CDR3 loop spans 16 amino acids. CDR3 protein: CASSQDGINHHYEQYF. The CDR3 DNA reads TGTGCCAGCAGCCAGGACGGAATCAACCACCACTACGAACAGTACTTC.

With respect to this clonotype: One end of the junction fails to match germline, which may point to a read error. The rearrangement joins TRBV11-3 to TRBJ1-6; D call uncertain. This CDR3 region has 17 residues. CDR1 is SGHNT and CDR2 is YENEEA in the germline V gene. The CDR3 bases are TGTGCCAGCAGCTTTCTCCTGGGCCCCAATAATAATTCACCCCTCAACTTT. This encodes CASSFLLGPNNNSPLNF.

Judged by abundance, this clonotype is medium-sized. The chain recombines TRBV20-1 with TRBJ2-3, with 8 bases fitting TRBD2. The germline gives CDR1 DFQATT, CDR2 SNEGSKA (reference sequence). Losses at the gene ends were 7 bases for V and 3 bases for J; bases not matched to a gene: 12. The CDR3 loop spans 15 amino acids. CDR3 DNA: TGCAGTGTCTCGAGGCGGGAGGCTGGAACAGATACGCAGTATTTT. This codes for CSVSRREAGTDTQYF.

The chain uses TRBV20-1 and TRBJ2-3, with D unclear. V gave up 6 bases and J gave up 7 bases, with 23 bases separating them. The germline CDR1 and CDR2 sequences are DFQATT and SNEGSKA (reference sequence). The CDR3 contains 15 residues. The CDR3 DNA sequence: TGCAGTGCCCAACGGATAGGAACGACCCTTAATACGCAGTATTTT. This sequence encodes CSAQRIGTTLNTQYF.

As for this clonotype: This could be a read error, since a much larger clone is one nucleotide away. This rearrangement joins TRBV2 to TRBJ2-3; 8 nucleotides match TRBD2. The CDR3 loop spans 17 amino acids. Trimming took 10 bases from V and 7 from J; bases not matched to a gene: 22. Looked up from germline, CDR1 is SNHLY and CDR2 is FYNNEI. CDR3 sequence: CANRDGRREAERYTQYF. Here the CDR3 DNA reads TGTGCCAACAGAGACGGGAGGCGGGAGGCCGAGCGGTATACGCAGTATTTT.

This sequence joins TRBV6-6 and TRBJ1-1; D uncertain. V was pared by 6 bases and J by 10 bases, with 12 bases between. CDR3 length equals 11 residues. Germline CDR1 MNHNY, CDR2 SVGAGI (reference sequence). CDR3 residues: CASREEGSAFF. CDR3 nucleotides: TGTGCCAGCAGAGAAGAGGGTTCAGCTTTCTTT.

V is TRBV7-9 and J is TRBJ2-5; D not certain. The CDR3 consists of 14 residues. The V end lost 5 bases, the J end lost 3 bases, and 13 bases lay between the germline ends. The V gene's germline CDR1 is SEHNR and CDR2 FQNEAQ (reference sequence). The CDR3 DNA follows: TGTGCCAGCAGCACCCCCTATGCCAAAGAGACCCAGTACTTC. Its translation: CASSTPYAKETQYF.